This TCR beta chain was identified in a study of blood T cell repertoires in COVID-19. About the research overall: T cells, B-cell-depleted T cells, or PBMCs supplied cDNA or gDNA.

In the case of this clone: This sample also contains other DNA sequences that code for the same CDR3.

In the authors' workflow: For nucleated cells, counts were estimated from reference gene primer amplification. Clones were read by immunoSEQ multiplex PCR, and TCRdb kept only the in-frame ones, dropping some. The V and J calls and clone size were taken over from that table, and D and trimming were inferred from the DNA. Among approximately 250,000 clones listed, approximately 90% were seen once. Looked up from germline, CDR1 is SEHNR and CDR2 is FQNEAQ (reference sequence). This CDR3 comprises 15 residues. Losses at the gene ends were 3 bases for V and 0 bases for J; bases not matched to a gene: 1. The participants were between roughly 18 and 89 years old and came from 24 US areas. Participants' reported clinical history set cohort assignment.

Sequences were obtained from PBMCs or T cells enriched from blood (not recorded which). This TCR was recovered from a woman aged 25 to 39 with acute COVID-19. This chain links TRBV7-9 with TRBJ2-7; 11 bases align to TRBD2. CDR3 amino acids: CASSFGTSGSYEQYF. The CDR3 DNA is TGTGCCAGCAGCTTCGGGACTAGCGGCTCCTACGAGCAGTACTTC.